Following are 8 T cell receptor beta chains from one sample sequenced in a study of cytomegalovirus exposure and HLA in healthy donors. Both 60 Vbeta primers and 13 Jbeta primers went into the PCR. Clones were read by immunoSEQ multiplex PCR, and TCRdb kept only the in-frame ones, dropping some. The sample lists roughly 120,000 clones, around 83% occurring once. The sample taken for sequencing was PBMCs. These receptors all come from a human donor in good health.

The chain joins TRBV2 to TRBJ2-5; 10 positions match TRBD1. After removal of 7 bases from V and 5 bases from J, the junction contained 10 bases not matched to a gene. The V gene's germline CDR1 is SNHLY and CDR2 FYNNEI. This CDR3 comprises 15 residues. The DNA of the CDR3 is TGTGCCAGCACTTCCCCGACAGGGGGCGTGGAGACCCAGTACTTC. It encodes CASTSPTGGVETQYF.

The chain carries TRBV5-6 and TRBJ1-5; TRBD1 is a possible D gene (5 bases). Germline CDR1 and CDR2: SGHDT and YYEEEE. V lost 3 bases, J lost 4 bases, and 11 bases lay in between. This CDR3 is built from 14 residues. CDR3 sequence: CASSSGRENQPQHF. CDR3 DNA: TGTGCCAGCAGCTCAGGGAGGGAGAATCAGCCCCAGCATTTT.

This rearrangement joins TRBV11-2 to TRBJ2-3; D might be TRBD1 (5 bases). CDR3 length: 14 residues. Trimming cost V 5 bases and J 0 bases, with 9 bases left between them. Germline CDR1 and CDR2: SGHAT and FQNNGV. The chain's CDR3 is CASSPRQSTDTQYF. In DNA, the CDR3 is TGTGCCAGCAGCCCGCGACAGAGCACAGATACGCAGTATTTT.

This clone has just one count. V gene TRBV6-5 combines with J gene TRBJ2-1, with TRBD2 matching 7 bases. The CDR3 is 15 amino acids. With V trimmed by 6 bases and J by 2 bases, 7 bases remained unmatched. The V gene's germline CDR1 is MNHEY and CDR2 SVGAGI. This CDR3 is CASSQIAGAYNEQFF. The CDR3 region has the DNA TGTGCCAGCAGCCAAATAGCGGGCGCCTACAATGAGCAGTTCTTC.

The CDR3 DNA reads as TGTGCCAGCAGCCGGACAGGGTTCCGTGGCTACACCTTC. Translated, it gives CASSRTGFRGYTF. V and J are TRBV4-2 and TRBJ1-2, with 8 bases matching TRBD1. The V gene end was trimmed by 4 bases and the J gene end by 7 bases; junction bases not matched to a gene: 5. Germline CDR1 and CDR2: LGHNA and YNFKEQ. The CDR3 contains 13 residues.

V gene TRBV19 combines with J gene TRBJ1-4; 7 positions match TRBD1. Germline values: CDR1 LNHDA, CDR2 SQIVND (reference sequence). Trimming took 3 bases from V and 4 from J; bases not matched to a gene: 8. The CDR3 extends over 16 amino acids. Written as DNA, the CDR3 is TGTGCCAGTAGTATCCGCCGACAGGGCAGTAATGAAAAACTGTTTTTT. Residues: CASSIRRQGSNEKLFF.

This chain joins TRBV6-5 and TRBJ2-7; TRBD1 aligns across 9 bases. V gave up 2 bases and J gave up 6 bases; unmatched junction bases: 5. Germline V gene lookup returns CDR1 MNHEY and CDR2 SVGAGI. The CDR3 spans 14 residues. The CDR3 here is CASSYDRGSGEQYF. The DNA for the CDR3 is TGTGCCAGCAGTTACGACAGGGGGTCGGGCGAGCAGTACTTC.

This clone has only a few counts. DNA of the CDR3: TGTGCCAGCAGTGACGGGACAGAGAACACTGAAGCTTTCTTT. Protein product: CASSDGTENTEAFF. V and J are TRBV6-4 and TRBJ1-1; 7 nucleotides match TRBD1. Germline V gene lookup returns CDR1 MRHNA and CDR2 SNTAGT. J gave up 1 base and V 2 bases, and 1 base lay outside the gene matches. This CDR3 is built from 14 residues.